A selection of T cell receptor beta chains follows, all from one sample in a study of T-cell reconstitution after alpha-beta-depleted transplantation in children. TCRdb re-called the PCR reads through MiXCR, storing one row per CDR3 protein. The repertoire has some 140,000 distinct CDR3 sequences, about 9.5% of them found once; the top ten carry approximately 25%. Sequencing was performed on PBMCs, mostly from graft donor cells, taken 180 days after TCRalphabeta/CD19-depleted stem cell transplant. The receptors come from a girl less than two years old who had a stem cell transplant for combined immunodeficiency, so the T cells may come from the graft donor. Both conserved end residues are part of each CDR3.

v_call	j_call	cdr3_aa
TRBV27	TRBJ2-7	CASSYSGTGYEQYF
TRBV18	TRBJ2-7	CASSPRDSPLYGQYF
TRBV5-6	TRBJ2-7	CASSLPGGSYEQYF
TRBV5-1	TRBJ2-3	CASRAWWGPRDTQYF
TRBV7-8	TRBJ2-5	CASSPLSGRAYETQYF
TRBV7-2	TRBJ1-5	CASSPNGSNQPQHF
TRBV20-1	TRBJ1-2	CSASKRGHGYTF
TRBV5-1	TRBJ2-1	CASSLWGPEENEQFF
TRBV7-2	TRBJ2-7	CASSLAHMGQRKIYEQYF
TRBV20-1	TRBJ2-7	CSAYLAGGLKSYEQYF
TRBV7-2	TRBJ1-2	CASSLLGKDYGYTF
TRBV20-1	TRBJ1-5	CSARVAEGCNQPQHF